Presented here are 22 T cell receptor beta chains from one specimen sequenced in a study of blood T cell repertoires in COVID-19. Generated by immunoSEQ multiplex PCR, the TCRdb table keeps only in-frame clones and is missing some. The data contain 100,000 to 150,000 clones, 90% of them singletons. Sequenced material: peripheral blood. The source of these receptors is a man aged 50-59 years with active COVID-19.

The chain uses TRBV2 and TRBJ2-3, with D hard to call. From germline, CDR1 is SNHLY and CDR2 FYNNEI. V was shortened by 8 bases and J by 7 bases, with 13 bases between the two germline ends. This CDR3 comprises 12 residues. This CDR3 reads CASAAAKHTQYF. As DNA, the CDR3 is TGTGCCAGCGCTGCGGCAAAGCATACGCAGTATTTT.

The V call is TRBV5-1, the J call TRBJ2-3; maybe TRBD1 (8 bases). The CDR3 has 15 amino acids. The germline V and J ends were trimmed by 1 base and 6 bases, with 15 bases remaining between them. Looked up from germline, CDR1 is SGHRS and CDR2 is YFSETQ. CDR3 bases: TGCGCCAGCAGCTTGCTCGGACAGGGAGGGGATACGCAGTATTTT. It specifies CASSLLGQGGDTQYF.

The J gene is TRBJ1-2, the V gene TRBV19; 8 positions match TRBD1. CDR1 is LNHDA and CDR2 is SQIVND in the germline V gene (reference sequence). The CDR3 has 14 amino acids. Trimming removed 6 bases from V and 2 bases from J; junction bases left unmatched: 5. The CDR3 region has the DNA TGTGCCAGTAGACCGACAGGGGTAAACTATGGCTACACCTTC. Translated, it gives CASRPTGVNYGYTF.

This chain joins TRBV7-8 and TRBJ2-7; 7 bases are shared with TRBD1. V shed 3 bases and J 6 bases; nucleotides not matched to a gene: 8. The CDR3 runs 14 residues. CDR1 and CDR2 from the germline V gene are SGHVS and FQNEAQ. The CDR3 sequence: CASSFTDRAGEQYV. The CDR3 bases are TGTGCCAGCAGCTTCACCGACAGGGCGGGCGAGCAGTACGTC.

Only a few counts were recorded for this clone. The chain has TRBV7-8 and TRBJ1-5, with D unresolved. Trimming removed 5 bases at V and 3 bases at J, with 20 bases between. The CDR3 is made up of 17 amino acids. The germline gives CDR1 SGHVS, CDR2 FQNEAQ. CDR3: CASSEGPVPWANQPQHF. Written as DNA, the CDR3 is TGTGCCAGCAGCGAAGGCCCGGTGCCTTGGGCCAATCAGCCCCAGCATTTT.

A remark on this clone: Other DNA sequences of this sample code for an identical CDR3. For the CDR3, the DNA is TGTGCCAGCAGTTCCAGCTCCTACGAGCAGTACGTC. Translated: CASSSSSYEQYV. The chain is built from TRBV28 and TRBJ2-7; D is uncertain. This CDR3 spans 12 amino acids. V was clipped by 4 bases and J by 0 bases, with 4 bases between them. Germline V CDR1 and CDR2: MDHEN, SYDVKM.

V and J are TRBV7-8 and TRBJ2-3; no clear D. Germline V gene lookup returns CDR1 SGHVS and CDR2 FQNEAQ. The V gene lost 3 bases and the J gene lost 0 bases, with 10 bases spanning the gap. The CDR3 is made up of 15 amino acids. DNA for the CDR3: TGTGCCAGCAGCTTGAGACTGATTAGCACAGATACGCAGTATTTT. Its translation is CASSLRLISTDTQYF. The variable domain in full, with the rest retrieved from reference TRBV7-8 and TRBJ2-3, is GAGVSQSPRYKVAKRGQDVALRCDPISGHVSLFWYQQALGQGPEFLTYFQNEAQLDKSGLPSDRFFAERPEGSVSTLKIQRTQQEDSAVYLCASSLRLISTDTQYFGPGTRLTVL.

The rearrangement links TRBV4-1 to TRBJ2-1; 10 bases agree with TRBD1. The V and J ends lost 4 bases and 4 bases, in that order; junction bases with no gene match: 4. From germline, CDR1 is MGHRA and CDR2 YSYEKL. The CDR3 is made up of 15 amino acids. The CDR3 DNA reads as TGCGCCAGCAGCCCGCCGGGACAGGGGTACAATGAGCAGTTCTTC. Encoded protein: CASSPPGQGYNEQFF.

The chain has TRBV11-2 and TRBJ2-1; tentatively, D is TRBD1 (6 bases). The germline V gene encodes CDR1 SGHAT and CDR2 FQNNGV. With 0 bases removed from V and 2 bases from J, the gap between germline ends came to 14 bases. This CDR3 has 17 residues. As DNA, the CDR3 is TGTGCCAGCAGCTTAGATCCGGGACATGGTACCTACAATGAGCAGTTCTTC. Translating it yields CASSLDPGHGTYNEQFF. Based on the CDR3 plus reference TRBV11-2 and TRBJ2-1, the full variable domain is EAGVAQSPRYKIIEKRQSVAFWCNPISGHATLYWYQQILGQGPKLLIQFQNNGVVDDSQLPKDRFSAERLKGVDSTLKIQPAKLEDSAVYLCASSLDPGHGTYNEQFFGPGTRLTVL.

The J gene is TRBJ2-7, the V gene TRBV6-2 or TRBV6-3; no firm D call. Germline V lookup: CDR1 MNHEY, CDR2 SVGEGT. This CDR3 is built from 14 residues. V was shortened by 6 bases and J by 1 base, with 13 bases between the two germline ends. The CDR3 DNA follows: TGTGCCAGCAGCCAGCCTCGAGGTTCCTACGAGCAGTACGTC. It translates to CASSQPRGSYEQYV.

The chain combines TRBV2 with TRBJ2-2; D call uncertain. Germline V lookup: CDR1 SNHLY, CDR2 FYNNEI. The CDR3 spans 14 residues. V lost 6 bases and J 0 bases, leaving 8 bases between the germline ends. CDR3: CASRTLTNTGELFF. The CDR3 nucleotides are TGTGCCAGCAGAACCCTAACGAACACCGGGGAGCTGTTTTTT.

The rearrangement uses TRBV3-1 (or the pseudogene TRBV3-2) and TRBJ2-1, with D maybe TRBD2 (5 bases). V gave up 4 bases and J gave up 9 bases, with 10 bases separating them. This CDR3 has 12 amino acids. From germline, CDR1 is LGHDT and CDR2 YNNKEL (reference sequence). For the CDR3, the DNA is TGTGCCAGCAGCCTGGGAGTCGGTGAGCAGTTCTTC. It specifies CASSLGVGEQFF.

This clone was detected only a few times. V is TRBV12-3 or TRBV12-4 and J is TRBJ1-1; no firm D call. The CDR3 spans 12 residues. Between the trimmed V and J ends, which lost 8 bases and 9 bases, there was a span of 16 bases. CDR3 amino acids: CASGYEGGQAFF. The CDR3 region has the DNA TGTGCCAGCGGTTACGAGGGAGGGCAAGCTTTCTTT.

There are a few counts of this clone. The chain uses TRBV7-8 and TRBJ2-3, with 7 positions matching TRBD2. CDR3 length equals 14 residues. Germline V gene sequence: CDR1 SGHVS, CDR2 FQNEAQ. Trimming took 7 bases from V and 0 from J; bases not matched to a gene: 4. The CDR3 nucleotides are TGTGCCAGCAACACGGGACTAAGCACAGATACGCAGTATTTT. Translated, it gives CASNTGLSTDTQYF.

The V call is TRBV9, the J call TRBJ2-2, with 8 bases fitting TRBD1. CDR1 is SGDLS and CDR2 is YYNGEE in the germline V gene. The CDR3 loop spans 15 amino acids. V was pared by 1 base and J by 3 bases, with 2 bases of the junction left unmatched. For the CDR3, the DNA is TGTGCCAGCAGCGTATTACAGGGGGACACCGGGGAGCTGTTTTTT. Protein: CASSVLQGDTGELFF.

The CDR3 protein is CASSDRASEKLFF. The DNA for the CDR3 is TGTGCCAGCAGTGACAGGGCAAGTGAAAAACTGTTTTTT. J is TRBJ1-4 and V is TRBV2, with a weak D call TRBD1 (5 bases). The germline CDR1 and CDR2 sequences are SNHLY and FYNNEI. The germline V and J ends were trimmed by 3 bases and 7 bases, with 9 bases remaining between them. The CDR3 has 13 residues. Full variable domain (rest looked up from reference TRBV2 and TRBJ1-4): EPEVTQTPSHQVTQMGQEVILRCVPISNHLYFYWYRQILGQKVEFLVSFYNNEISEKSEIFDDQFSVERPDGSNFTLKIRSTKLEDSAMYFCASSDRASEKLFFGSGTQLSVL.

CDR3 residues: CASSGGGGARYGYTF. CDR3 DNA: TGTGCCAGCAGTGGGGGCGGGGGCGCTCGGTATGGCTACACCTTC. The genes are TRBV6-6 and TRBJ1-2; D perhaps matches TRBD1 (6 bases). CDR1 MNHNY and CDR2 SVGAGI come from the germline V gene (reference sequence). Trimming removed 5 bases at V and 5 bases at J, with 18 bases between. The CDR3 sequence is 15 residues long.

The chain combines TRBV11-2 with TRBJ2-1; D is possibly TRBD1 (6 bases). Trimming stripped 5 bases from V and 4 bases from J, with 9 bases between. CDR3 length: 13 residues. CDR1 is SGHAT, CDR2 FQNNGV, per germline. This chain's CDR3 is CASSIGQYNEQFF. CDR3 nucleotide sequence: TGTGCCAGCAGCATCGGACAGTACAATGAGCAGTTCTTC.

The chain has TRBV25-1 and TRBJ1-4; D is unclear. This CDR3 has 13 amino acids. The V gene lost 2 bases and the J gene lost 10 bases, with 11 bases spanning the gap. CDR1 is MGHDK and CDR2 is SYGVNS in the germline V gene. CDR3 sequence (DNA): TGTGCCAGCAGTGAAGATCGGGAAGGAAAACTGTTTTTT. This codes for CASSEDREGKLFF. The variable domain in full, with the rest retrieved from reference TRBV25-1 and TRBJ1-4, is EADIYQTPRYLVIGTGKKITLECSQTMGHDKMYWYQQDPGMELHLIHYSYGVNSTEKGDLSSESTVSRIRTEHFPLTLESARPSHTSQYLCASSEDREGKLFFGSGTQLSVL.

This rearrangement joins TRBV5-1 to TRBJ1-1; 10 bases map to TRBD1. Germline V lookup: CDR1 SGHRS, CDR2 YFSETQ. The CDR3 spans 14 residues. V shed 3 bases, J shed 6 bases, and the junction held 5 bases outside the gene matches. The CDR3 DNA reads TGCGCCAGCAGCTCGGACAGGGGGGTGGCTGAAGCTTTCTTT. Its protein product is CASSSDRGVAEAFF. Together with reference TRBV5-1 and TRBJ1-1, the CDR3 gives the full variable domain: KAGVTQTPRYLIKTRGQQVTLSCSPISGHRSVSWYQQTPGQGLQFLFEYFSETQRNKGNFPGRFSGRQFSNSRSEMNVSTLELGDSALYLCASSSDRGVAEAFFGQGTRLTVV.

This clone came up once. The chain recombines TRBV18 with TRBJ2-2; 7 positions agree with TRBD1. The trim removed 4 bases at V and 5 bases at J, leaving 7 bases unmatched. CDR3 length equals 15 residues. Germline CDR1 reads KGHSH; CDR2 reads LQKENI. The CDR3 is CASSRGGQRTGELFF. The DNA for the CDR3 is TGTGCCAGCTCACGTGGGGGACAGAGAACCGGGGAGCTGTTTTTT.

In this sample, this clone turned up once. This rearrangement joins TRBV6-5 to TRBJ2-2; the match to TRBD2 covers 10 bases. Germline V lookup: CDR1 MNHEY, CDR2 SVGAGI. This CDR3 comprises 15 residues. With V trimmed by 6 bases and J by 7 bases, 8 bases remained unmatched. The CDR3 reads CASRAGTSDYGELFF. The CDR3, as DNA: TGTGCCAGCAGAGCCGGGACTAGCGACTACGGGGAGCTGTTTTTT.